This record covers a single T cell receptor (beta chain). Its antigen is undetermined. CDR3 length: 18 amino acids. This sample stems from a study of blood T cells in healthy people across ages. As for the study in general: Template switching retrieved approximately one barcoded beta molecule for each two T cells.

All donors came from Russia, were Caucasian and healthy, and spanned ages roughly 6 to 100. Study-wide results and limits: Estimates of diversity drawn from one million T cells were considered underestimates. TCR beta diversity per million T cells fell roughly linearly with age.

Alongside a J-beta primer mix, a sample-barcoded 5' primer served in a second PCR lasting roughly 6 to 11 cycles. Each CDR3 protein is one row after TCRdb ran MiXCR on the 5' RACE reads. The sample carries about 940,000 distinct CDR3 sequences, about 48% recorded once. The gene calls are TRBV21-1 and TRBJ1-5; TRBD1, the D gene given by the table, was not confirmed from the DNA. TRBV21-1 is classified as a pseudogene. The sequenced material came from blood. The receptor was derived from a man aged 25-45 years in good health. The CDR3 coding sequence is TGTGCCAGCAACCCCAAACCACAGGGACCAGATAGCAATCAGCCCCAGCATTTT. It codes for CASNPKPQGPDSNQPQHF.